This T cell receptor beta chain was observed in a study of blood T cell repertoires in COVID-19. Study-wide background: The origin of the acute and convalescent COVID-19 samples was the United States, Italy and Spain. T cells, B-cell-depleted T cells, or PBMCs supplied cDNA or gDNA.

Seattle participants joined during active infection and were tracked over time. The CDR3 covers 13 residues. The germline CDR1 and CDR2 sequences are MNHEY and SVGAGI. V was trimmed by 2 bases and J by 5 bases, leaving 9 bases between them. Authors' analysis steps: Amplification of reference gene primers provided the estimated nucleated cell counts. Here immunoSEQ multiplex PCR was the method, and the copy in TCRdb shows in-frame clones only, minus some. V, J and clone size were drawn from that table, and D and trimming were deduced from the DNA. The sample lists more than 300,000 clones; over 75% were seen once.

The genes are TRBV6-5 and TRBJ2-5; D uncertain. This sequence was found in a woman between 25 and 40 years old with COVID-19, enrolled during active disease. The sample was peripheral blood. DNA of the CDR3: TGTGCCAGCAGTTACCGAAAGAGGGAGACCCAGTACTTC. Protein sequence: CASSYRKRETQYF.